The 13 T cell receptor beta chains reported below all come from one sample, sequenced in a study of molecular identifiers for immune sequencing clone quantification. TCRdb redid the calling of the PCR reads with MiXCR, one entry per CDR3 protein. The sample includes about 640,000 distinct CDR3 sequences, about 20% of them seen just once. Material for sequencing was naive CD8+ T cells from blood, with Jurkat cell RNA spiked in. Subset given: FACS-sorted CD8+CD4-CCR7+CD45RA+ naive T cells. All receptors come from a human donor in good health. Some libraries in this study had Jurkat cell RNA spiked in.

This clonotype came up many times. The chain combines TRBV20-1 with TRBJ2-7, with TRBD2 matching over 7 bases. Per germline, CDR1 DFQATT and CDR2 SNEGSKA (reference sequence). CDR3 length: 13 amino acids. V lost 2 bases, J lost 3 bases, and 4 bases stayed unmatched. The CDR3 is CSARLGGSYEQYF. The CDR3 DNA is TGCAGTGCTAGATTGGGGGGGAGCTACGAGCAGTACTTC.

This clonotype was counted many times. CDR3 residues: CASTLKGTGSTEAFF. In nucleotides, the CDR3 is TGTGCCAGCACCCTCAAGGGGACAGGGAGTACTGAAGCTTTCTTT. V usage is TRBV2 and J usage is TRBJ1-1; TRBD1 aligns across 9 bases. CDR1 is SNHLY, CDR2 FYNNEI, per germline. The CDR3 is made up of 15 amino acids. V lost 7 bases to trimming and J lost 5 bases; unmatched junction nucleotides: 11. The full variable domain, in which reference TRBV2 and TRBJ1-1 provide the parts outside the CDR3, is EPEVTQTPSHQVTQMGQEVILRCVPISNHLYFYWYRQILGQKVEFLVSFYNNEISEKSEIFDDQFSVERPDGSNFTLKIRSTKLEDSAMYFCASTLKGTGSTEAFFGQGTRLTVV.

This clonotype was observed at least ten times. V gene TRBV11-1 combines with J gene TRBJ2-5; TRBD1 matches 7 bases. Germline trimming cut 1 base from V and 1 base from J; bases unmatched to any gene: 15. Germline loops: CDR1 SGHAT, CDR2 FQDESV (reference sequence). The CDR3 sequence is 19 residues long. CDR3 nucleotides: TGTGCCAGCAGCTTAGGCAGCCGGTCCGGGACAGTTATCCAAGAGACCCAGTACTTC. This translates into CASSLGSRSGTVIQETQYF.

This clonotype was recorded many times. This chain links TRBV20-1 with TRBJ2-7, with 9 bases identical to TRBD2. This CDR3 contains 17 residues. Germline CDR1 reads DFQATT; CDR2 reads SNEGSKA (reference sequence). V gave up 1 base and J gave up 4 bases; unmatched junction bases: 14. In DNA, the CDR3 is TGCAGTGCTAGAGTGACATGGAGTAGCGGGAGCGGGTACGAGCAGTACTTC. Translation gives CSARVTWSSGSGYEQYF.

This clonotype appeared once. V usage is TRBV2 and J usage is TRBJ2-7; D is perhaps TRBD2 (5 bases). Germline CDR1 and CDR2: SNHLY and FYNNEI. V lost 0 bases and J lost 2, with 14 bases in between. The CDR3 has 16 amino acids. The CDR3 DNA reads TGTGCCAGCAGTGAAGCGCAAGGCGGGTGGACCTACGAGCAGTACTTC. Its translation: CASSEAQGGWTYEQYF.

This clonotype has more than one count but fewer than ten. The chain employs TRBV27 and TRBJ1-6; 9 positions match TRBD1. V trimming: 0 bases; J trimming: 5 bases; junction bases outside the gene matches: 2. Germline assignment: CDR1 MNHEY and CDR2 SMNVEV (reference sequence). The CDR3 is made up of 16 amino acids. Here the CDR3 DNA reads TGTGCCAGCAGTTTATCTCGGACAGGGGATAATTCACCCCTCCACTTT. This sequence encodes CASSLSRTGDNSPLHF.

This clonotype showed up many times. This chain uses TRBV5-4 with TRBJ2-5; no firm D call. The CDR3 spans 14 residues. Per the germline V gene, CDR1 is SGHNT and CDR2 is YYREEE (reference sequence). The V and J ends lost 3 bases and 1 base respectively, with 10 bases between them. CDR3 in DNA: TGTGCCAGCAGCTATGAAGTCTCCCAAGAGACCCAGTACTTC. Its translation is CASSYEVSQETQYF.

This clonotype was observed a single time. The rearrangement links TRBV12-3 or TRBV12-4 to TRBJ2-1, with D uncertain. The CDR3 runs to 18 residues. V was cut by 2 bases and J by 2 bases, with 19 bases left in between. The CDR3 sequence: CASSLYLRTGSTYNEQFF. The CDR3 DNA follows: TGTGCCAGCAGTTTATATCTGCGGACGGGTTCCACCTACAATGAGCAGTTCTTC.

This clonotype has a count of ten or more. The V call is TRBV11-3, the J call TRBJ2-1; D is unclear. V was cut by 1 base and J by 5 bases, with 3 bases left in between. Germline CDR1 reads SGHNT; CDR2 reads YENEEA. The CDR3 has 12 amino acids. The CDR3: CASSLVNNEQFF. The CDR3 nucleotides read TGTGCCAGCAGCTTAGTGAACAATGAGCAGTTCTTC.

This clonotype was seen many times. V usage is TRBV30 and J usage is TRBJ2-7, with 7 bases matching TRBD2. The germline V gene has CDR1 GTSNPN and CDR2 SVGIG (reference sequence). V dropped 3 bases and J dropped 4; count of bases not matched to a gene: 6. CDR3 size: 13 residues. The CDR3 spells CAWSHFSGYEQYF. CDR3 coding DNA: TGTGCCTGGAGCCACTTTAGCGGGTACGAGCAGTACTTC.

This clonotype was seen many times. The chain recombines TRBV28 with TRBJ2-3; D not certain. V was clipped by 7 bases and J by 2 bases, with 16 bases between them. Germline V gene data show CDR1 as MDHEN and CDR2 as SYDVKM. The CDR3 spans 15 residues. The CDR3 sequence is CASTLMGGYTDTQYF. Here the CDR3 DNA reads TGTGCCAGCACCCTCATGGGCGGCTACACAGATACGCAGTATTTT.

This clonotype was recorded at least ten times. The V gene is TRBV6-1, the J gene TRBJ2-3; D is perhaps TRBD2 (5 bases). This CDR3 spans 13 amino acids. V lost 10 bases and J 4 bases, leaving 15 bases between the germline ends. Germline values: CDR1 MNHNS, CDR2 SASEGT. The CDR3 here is CAIREAGSDTQYF. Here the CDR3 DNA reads TGTGCCATCCGAGAGGCGGGCTCAGATACGCAGTATTTT.

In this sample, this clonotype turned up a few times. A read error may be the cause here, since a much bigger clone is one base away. CDR3: CASEPTAALNQPQHF. For the CDR3, the DNA is TGTGCCAGCGAGCCCACAGCCGCCCTCAATCAGCCCCAGCATTTT. The chain couples TRBV2 to TRBJ1-5; no clear D. V lost 8 bases and J lost 3, with 17 bases in between. The CDR3 extends over 15 amino acids. CDR1 SNHLY and CDR2 FYNNEI come from the germline V gene.